This TCR beta chain was obtained from a study of blood T cell repertoires in COVID-19. For the study at large: There were acute and convalescent COVID-19 samples, and they came from the United States, Italy and Spain.

Authors' methods: Researchers report that nucleated cell counts were estimated from reference gene primer amplification. Sequencing used immunoSEQ multiplex PCR; TCRdb keeps in-frame clones, though not all of them. V and J calls and clone size are given by that table; D and trimming were obtained from the DNA. The table includes fewer than 450,000 clones, 88% detected once. This CDR3 has 13 residues. V was pared by 8 bases and J by 3 bases, with 5 bases of the junction left unmatched. Germline lookup yields CDR1 MNHEY and CDR2 SVGAGI. This sequence originates from a woman aged 70-85 years with COVID-19, enrolled during active disease. This chain uses TRBV6-5 with TRBJ2-7; TRBD2 agrees at 9 bases. The material sequenced was peripheral blood. CDR3 coding DNA: TGTGCCAGCGCTAGCGGGGCCTTCTACGAGCAGTACTTC. Protein: CASASGAFYEQYF.